The 3 T cell receptor beta chains presented below share a single source sample, sequenced in a study of T cell repertoires in cytomegalovirus infection. Which antigens these TCRs recognize remains unknown. TCRdb re-called the reads with MiXCR, one entry per CDR3 protein. The sample lists 650,000 to 900,000 distinct CDR3 sequences; approximately 32% were seen once. Sequenced material: cultured CD8+ T cells from PBMCs, taken from culture after CMV antigen stimulation. The receptors derive from a human donor in good health (CMV status not recorded). Some clones in this sample may be carry-over from other donors' samples.

Details on this clonotype: The junction does not match germline at one end; this may be a read error. The genes are TRBV7-6 and TRBJ2-1; 11 nucleotides match TRBD1. The CDR3 covers 14 residues. CDR1 and CDR2 from the germline V gene are SGHVS and FNYEAQ. The CDR3 coding sequence is TGTGCCAGCGGCTTTGGACAGGGGGCGGGTGAGCAGTTCTTC. This codes for CASGFGQGAGEQFF.

This clonotype has a handful of counts. This chain links TRBV7-2 with TRBJ2-1; 15 nucleotides agree with TRBD2. The V and J ends lost 5 bases and 7 bases, in that order; junction bases with no gene match: 6. The CDR3 loop spans 16 amino acids. Germline assignment: CDR1 SGHTA and CDR2 FQGNSA. CDR3 sequence reads: CASSLWTSGGDNEQFF. CDR3 DNA sequence: TGTGCCAGCAGCCTCTGGACTAGCGGGGGGGATAATGAGCAGTTCTTC. The whole variable domain, remainder taken from reference TRBV7-2 and TRBJ2-1, is GAGVSQSPSNKVTEKGKDVELRCDPISGHTALYWYRQSLGQGLEFLIYFQGNSAPDKSGLPSDRFSAERTGGSVSTLTIQRTQQEDSAVYLCASSLWTSGGDNEQFFGPGTRLTVL.

V and J are TRBV6-5 and TRBJ2-3; no reliable D call. V shed 6 bases and J shed 5 bases, with 12 bases lying between them. The CDR3 is 13 amino acids. Per the germline V gene, CDR1 is MNHEY and CDR2 is SVGAGI. Here the CDR3 reads CASSHSLVDTQYF. The DNA of the CDR3 is TGTGCCAGCAGCCACAGTCTTGTAGATACGCAGTATTTT.